This T cell receptor (beta chain) came from a study of T cell repertoires and HLA-DP antigens. Study conclusions and caveats: Antigen presentation used HeLa cells, with total CD4+ cells responding.

Deep-resolution sequencing targeted some 200,000 T cell genomes in pre-culture CD4+ samples. The protocol was immunoSEQ multiplex PCR, while the TCRdb copy is restricted to in-frame clones and leaves out a portion. The sample lists around 70,000 clones, around 80% occurring once. This clone was detected only once. Its antigen is undetermined. The CDR3 totals 16 residues. V lost 4 bases, J lost 2 bases, and 17 bases lay in between. Germline CDR1 reads SGHRS; CDR2 reads YFSETQ. This chain connects TRBV5-1 to TRBJ2-3, with D tentatively TRBD2 (6 bases). The sequenced sample consisted of CD4+ T cells from PBMCs. The source is a man in his fifties or sixties in good health and CMV-seronegative. CDR3 residues: CASSRTAGSTTDTQYF. The CDR3 DNA follows: TGCGCCAGCAGCCGAACTGCGGGGTCAACCACAGATACGCAGTATTTT.